This is a list of T cell receptor beta chains from one sample in a study of cytomegalovirus exposure and HLA in healthy donors. Assay used: immunoSEQ multiplex PCR; TCRdb lists only in-frame clones, some missing. The sample has over 110,000 clones; about 80% are singletons. Sequenced input: PBMCs. The receptor source for this set is a woman between 18 and 29 years old in good health and CMV-seropositive. Each CDR3 is given with its conserved first and last residue. A D gene is named only where the DNA matches it firmly. Clone sizes are given selectively: once, few, many, or a class where the clone is expanded.

DNA: TGTGCCAGCAGTAGAGTCAATCAGCCCCAGCATTTT; CDR3: CASSRVNQPQHF; V: TRBV2; D: -; J: TRBJ1-5; size: few
DNA: TGTGCCAGCAGACATACTAGCGGGGGGGCAGATACGCAGTATTTT; CDR3: CASRHTSGGADTQYF; V: TRBV6-1; D: TRBD2; J: TRBJ2-3; size: -
DNA: TGTGCCAGTAAGTCAGGGGGTAGCAATCAGCCCCAGCATTTT; CDR3: CASKSGGSNQPQHF; V: TRBV19; D: TRBD1; J: TRBJ1-5; size: -
DNA: TGTGCCAGCAGCTTAGTGGGACTAGTCCAAGAGACCCAGTACTTC; CDR3: CASSLVGLVQETQYF; V: TRBV7-2; D: TRBD2; J: TRBJ2-5; size: -
DNA: TGCGCCAGCAGAGCAGACAGGGGGCGGATCGGTAATGAAAAACTGTTTTTT; CDR3: CASRADRGRIGNEKLFF; V: TRBV10-2; D: TRBD1; J: TRBJ1-4; size: -
DNA: TGTGCCAGCAGCCCTAGCGGGGGAGGGGATGAGCAGTTCTTC; CDR3: CASSPSGGGDEQFF; V: TRBV7-9; D: TRBD2; J: TRBJ2-1; size: -
DNA: TGTGCCAGCAGGCGGAACGTTGAGGGACAGCCCCAGCATTTT; CDR3: CASRRNVEGQPQHF; V: TRBV2; D: -; J: TRBJ1-5; size: -
DNA: TGTGCCAGCAGCGTAGCGGGACTAGCGGGGCAAGAGACCCAGTACTTC; CDR3: CASSVAGLAGQETQYF; V: TRBV9; D: TRBD2; J: TRBJ2-5; size: -
DNA: TGTGCCAGCAGTTTAGAGGGGGGGATAAGGAGCTCTGGGGCCAACGTCCTGACTTTC; CDR3: CASSLEGGIRSSGANVLTF; V: TRBV11-2; D: -; J: TRBJ2-6; size: -
DNA: TGTGCCTGGAGTGTATCCGGGGGGCACGGGGTCTACGAGCAGTACTTC; CDR3: CAWSVSGGHGVYEQYF; V: TRBV30; D: -; J: TRBJ2-7; size: few
DNA: TGTGCCAGTAGGGGGGACAGGGGGCGCAGCACTGAAGCTTTCTTT; CDR3: CASRGDRGRSTEAFF; V: TRBV19; D: TRBD1; J: TRBJ1-1; size: -
DNA: TGTGCCTGGAACCGGGGAGGGGGGCTCACTGAAGCTTTCTTT; CDR3: CAWNRGGGLTEAFF; V: TRBV30; D: -; J: TRBJ1-1; size: -
DNA: TGTGCCACCTACAAGGGGGTCCGGGGCTACACCTTC; CDR3: CATYKGVRGYTF; V: TRBV6-1; D: -; J: TRBJ1-2; size: -
DNA: TGCGCCAGCAGCCGCCGTTGGGGAGAACCCACCGGGGAGCTGTTTTTT; CDR3: CASSRRWGEPTGELFF; V: TRBV4-1; D: -; J: TRBJ2-2; size: -
DNA: TGCAGCGTTGGGGGACAGCCCAATCAGCCCCAGCATTTT; CDR3: CSVGGQPNQPQHF; V: TRBV29-1; D: TRBD1; J: TRBJ1-5; size: -
DNA: TGTGCCAGCAGCCAAACAACAGGGAGCTCCTACGAGCAGTACTTC; CDR3: CASSQTTGSSYEQYF; V: TRBV6-1; D: -; J: TRBJ2-7; size: -
DNA: TGCGCCAGCAGCCAAATCCGACAGGGGGCCGGGAACACTGAAGCTTTCTTT; CDR3: CASSQIRQGAGNTEAFF; V: TRBV4-1; D: TRBD1; J: TRBJ1-1; size: -
DNA: TGTGCCAGCAGGATAGGGACAGGGGGAGGCGAGCCCCAGCATTTT; CDR3: CASRIGTGGGEPQHF; V: TRBV6-1; D: TRBD1; J: TRBJ1-5; size: -
DNA: TGTGCCAGCAGCGAGGGCTCTGGGGCCAACGTCCTGACTTTC; CDR3: CASSEGSGANVLTF; V: TRBV28; D: -; J: TRBJ2-6; size: -
DNA: TGTGCCAGCAGCTATGGACAGGGGATGGGATTCGGGTATTCACCCCTCCACTTT; CDR3: CASSYGQGMGFGYSPLHF; V: TRBV5-6; D: TRBD1; J: TRBJ1-6; size: -
DNA: TGTGCCAGTAGATCCCTTAAAGGACAGGGCGGACAGCCCCAGCATTTT; CDR3: CASRSLKGQGGQPQHF; V: TRBV19; D: TRBD1; J: TRBJ1-5; size: -
DNA: TGTGCCAGCAGCTTAGTCCTTGGGGCAGACATCCTAAATGGCTACACCTTC; CDR3: CASSLVLGADILNGYTF; V: TRBV7-8; D: -; J: TRBJ1-2; size: -
DNA: TGCGCCAGCAGCCAAGATTTTCGGACAGGGAATATCTACGAGCAGTACTTC; CDR3: CASSQDFRTGNIYEQYF; V: TRBV4-1; D: TRBD1; J: TRBJ2-7; size: -
DNA: TGTGCCAGCAGCTTGACGGCAGGTGCTAACACTGAAGCTTTCTTT; CDR3: CASSLTAGANTEAFF; V: TRBV5-5; D: -; J: TRBJ1-1; size: -
DNA: TGTGCCTGGACTTCAACCCGGGACAGGGGGCTTCCAAATGGCTACACCTTC; CDR3: CAWTSTRDRGLPNGYTF; V: TRBV30; D: TRBD1; J: TRBJ1-2; size: -
DNA: TGTGCCAGCAGTGTTACTAGCGGGGGGTTTGAGACCCAGTACTTC; CDR3: CASSVTSGGFETQYF; V: TRBV2; D: TRBD2; J: TRBJ2-5; size: -
DNA: TGTGCCTGGAGTGTGTGGGTTGGGACAGCTTATGGCTACACCTTC; CDR3: CAWSVWVGTAYGYTF; V: TRBV30; D: TRBD1; J: TRBJ1-2; size: once
DNA: TGTGCCAGCAGTTACTCGACAGGGGACTCTGGAAACACCATATATTTT; CDR3: CASSYSTGDSGNTIYF; V: TRBV6-5; D: TRBD1; J: TRBJ1-3; size: -
DNA: TGCGCCAGCAGCTTGGGCCCCCAGGGAGGAAACGAGCAGTACTTC; CDR3: CASSLGPQGGNEQYF; V: TRBV5-1; D: -; J: TRBJ2-7; size: -
DNA: TGTGCCAGCATCCCGTCCGACAGGGGTCGTGGCTACACCTTC; CDR3: CASIPSDRGRGYTF; V: TRBV6-5; D: TRBD1; J: TRBJ1-2; size: -
DNA: TGTGCCAGCAGCTTATATGCTAGCGGTGAGCAGTTCTTC; CDR3: CASSLYASGEQFF; V: TRBV13; D: TRBD2; J: TRBJ2-1; size: -
DNA: TGCGCCAGCAGCTTGGCCGGGGGACAGGGTTCGCAGTACTTC; CDR3: CASSLAGGQGSQYF; V: TRBV5-1; D: TRBD1; J: TRBJ2-5; size: -
DNA: TGTGCCAGCACTCGCCCGACAGGGGGGAACACTGAAGCTTTCTTT; CDR3: CASTRPTGGNTEAFF; V: TRBV2; D: TRBD1; J: TRBJ1-1; size: -
DNA: TGTGCCAGCAGGGCGGACAGCCCCAATGAGCAGTTCTTC; CDR3: CASRADSPNEQFF; V: TRBV27; D: -; J: TRBJ2-1; size: -
DNA: TGTGCCAGCGCTAGACAGGGGGCTAGCCCCACCGCCTACGAGCAGTACTTC; CDR3: CASARQGASPTAYEQYF; V: TRBV18; D: TRBD1; J: TRBJ2-7; size: -
DNA: TGTGCCAGCAGCCCGACAGGGGGGTACGGTCAGCCCCAGCATTTT; CDR3: CASSPTGGYGQPQHF; V: TRBV9; D: TRBD1; J: TRBJ1-5; size: -
DNA: TGTGCCAGCGGAAGCGGGGCATACTACAATGAGCAGTTCTTC; CDR3: CASGSGAYYNEQFF; V: TRBV27; D: TRBD2; J: TRBJ2-1; size: -
DNA: TGTGCCAGTAGTACCAGGGGTAACTATAATTCACCCCTCCACTTT; CDR3: CASSTRGNYNSPLHF; V: TRBV19; D: -; J: TRBJ1-6; size: -
DNA: TGCGCCAGCAGCTCCTGGGGAGGGTCTATGGAGACCCAGTACTTC; CDR3: CASSSWGGSMETQYF; V: TRBV5-1; D: TRBD2; J: TRBJ2-5; size: -
DNA: TGTGCCAGCAGCGTACGCGGTGTCACTGGAAACACCATATATTTT; CDR3: CASSVRGVTGNTIYF; V: TRBV9; D: -; J: TRBJ1-3; size: -
DNA: TGTGCCAGCAGTGAGGATGGTCTAGGGGGCTACGAGCAGTACTTC; CDR3: CASSEDGLGGYEQYF; V: TRBV2; D: -; J: TRBJ2-7; size: -
DNA: TGTGCCAGCTCACCCTTGGGAGCGTGGGACTATGGCTACACCTTC; CDR3: CASSPLGAWDYGYTF; V: TRBV18; D: -; J: TRBJ1-2; size: -
DNA: TGTGCCAGCAGTTTAATATCGGGACAGCACAATCAGCCCCAGCATTTT; CDR3: CASSLISGQHNQPQHF; V: TRBV28; D: TRBD1; J: TRBJ1-5; size: -
DNA: TGTGCCAGCAGTGAGCGGACAGGGATACCTCCAACTAATGAAAAACTGTTTTTT; CDR3: CASSERTGIPPTNEKLFF; V: TRBV2; D: TRBD1; J: TRBJ1-4; size: -
DNA: TGTGCCAGCAGCATTAGGATGGGAGGGGCCGGGGAGCTGTTTTTT; CDR3: CASSIRMGGAGELFF; V: TRBV7-8; D: TRBD2; J: TRBJ2-2; size: once
DNA: TGTGCCAGCAGTAGAGAAATCTTGACTGAAGCTTTCTTT; CDR3: CASSREILTEAFF; V: TRBV7-2; D: -; J: TRBJ1-1; size: -
DNA: TGTGCCAGCAGTCGGACAGGGGACTACGAGCAGTACTTC; CDR3: CASSRTGDYEQYF; V: TRBV6-1; D: TRBD1; J: TRBJ2-7; size: few
DNA: TGTGCCAGCAGCGTCAGGGGGAGCAGAACCTACGAGCAGTACTTC; CDR3: CASSVRGSRTYEQYF; V: TRBV5-8; D: TRBD1; J: TRBJ2-7; size: once
DNA: TGCGCCAGCAGGAGTACTAGGACAGTTTCTTCGGGCTACGAGCAGTACTTC; CDR3: CASRSTRTVSSGYEQYF; V: TRBV10-2; D: -; J: TRBJ2-7; size: -
DNA: TGTGCCAGCAGCCCCCGCTTGACACTAGCGGATACCGGGGAGCTGTTTTTT; CDR3: CASSPRLTLADTGELFF; V: TRBV11-2; D: TRBD2; J: TRBJ2-2; size: -
DNA: TGTGCCAGCAGCCTTGGACAGGGGGCTACCTCCTACGAGCAGTACTTC; CDR3: CASSLGQGATSYEQYF; V: TRBV28; D: TRBD1; J: TRBJ2-7; size: -